The 25 T cell receptor beta chains below were found in one sample sequenced in a study of OX40 agonist ivuxolimab in advanced cancers. The repertoire was sequenced with immunoSEQ multiplex PCR; TCRdb's copy has only in-frame clones and lacks some. Found here are about 80,000 clones, about 93% of them singletons; the top ten hold around 0.32%. Specimen: CD4+ or CD8+ T cells sorted from blood, collected in a trial of the OX40 agonist ivuxolimab. These receptors all come from an adult with an advanced solid tumor such as melanoma, head and neck, liver or kidney cancer.

The rearrangement joins TRBV5-3 to TRBJ2-5; D gene unclear. TRBV5-3 is recorded as an ORF, its role being uncertain. Trimming took off 0 bases at V and 0 bases at J, with 12 bases between the two ends. The CDR3 is made up of 16 amino acids. The CDR3 spells CARSLVPTSYQETQYF. For the CDR3, the DNA is TGTGCCAGAAGCTTGGTTCCGACATCGTACCAAGAGACCCAGTACTTC.

Turning to this clone: Other DNA variants within this sample encode the same CDR3. This chain joins TRBV10-1 and TRBJ2-7, with D possibly matching TRBD1 (5 bases). CDR3 length: 14 amino acids. Looked up from germline, CDR1 is WNHNN and CDR2 is SYGVQD (reference sequence). With 0 bases removed from V and 7 bases from J, the gap between germline ends came to 13 bases. CDR3 protein: CASSESGPPGEQYF. CDR3 DNA sequence: TGCGCCAGCAGTGAGTCGGGGCCACCCGGGGAGCAGTACTTC.

The chain recombines TRBV6-5 with TRBJ2-3; D is possibly TRBD1 (5 bases). Trimming stripped 5 bases from V and 5 bases from J, with 17 bases between. Germline CDR1 and CDR2: MNHEY and SVGAGI. The CDR3 has 15 amino acids. CDR3 nucleotides: TGTGCCAGCAGTCCAACCAACGCAGGGATAGATACGCAGTATTTT. Translation: CASSPTNAGIDTQYF.

The chain employs TRBV5-1 and TRBJ1-1; 7 bases line up with TRBD1. J gave up 3 bases and V 6 bases, and 8 bases lay outside the gene matches. There are 14 residues in the CDR3. Looked up from germline, CDR1 is SGHRS and CDR2 is YFSETQ. The CDR3 DNA is TGCGCCAGCAACTTAGTCCAGGGGGACACTGAAGCTTTCTTT. Its protein is CASNLVQGDTEAFF.

DNA of the CDR3: TGTGCCGGCGGACAGAACACAGATACGCAGTATTTT. This sequence encodes CAGGQNTDTQYF. V and J are TRBV2 and TRBJ2-3; TRBD1 is a possible D gene (6 bases). V lost 11 bases, J lost 2 bases, and 11 bases lay in between. The CDR3 covers 12 residues. The germline CDR1 and CDR2 sequences are SNHLY and FYNNEI.

This chain joins TRBV5-1 and TRBJ2-5; 9 bases line up with TRBD2. The CDR3 has 14 amino acids. CDR1 and CDR2 (germline): SGHRS, YFSETQ. The V gene end was trimmed by 0 bases and the J gene end by 3 bases; junction bases not matched to a gene: 0. The CDR3 region has the DNA TGCGCCAGCAGCTTGGTAGCGGGGGAAGAGACCCAGTACTTC. Translating gives CASSLVAGEETQYF.

A remark on this clone: A junction boundary mismatches the germline segment, possibly from a read error. This chain joins TRBV25-1 and TRBJ1-4; D may be TRBD1 (5 bases). The germline CDR1 and CDR2 sequences are MGHDK and SYGVNS. There are 16 residues in the CDR3. For the CDR3, the DNA is TGTGCCAGCGGTGAATTATCGACAGTGGGAAATGAAAAACTGTTTTTT. This gives the protein CASGELSTVGNEKLFF.

The DNA for the CDR3 is TGTGCCAGCAGTTCGGACGGCTCTAGCACAGATACGCAGTATTTT. This gives the protein CASSSDGSSTDTQYF. This chain uses TRBV27 with TRBJ2-3; D is uncertain. The CDR3 has 15 residues. V was clipped by 4 bases and J by 0 bases, with 11 bases between them. CDR1 is MNHEY, CDR2 SMNVEV, per germline (reference sequence).

This chain links TRBV6-5 with TRBJ1-6; D unresolved. This CDR3 has 14 residues. Per the germline V gene, CDR1 is MNHEY and CDR2 is SVGAGI. Trimming cost V 2 bases and J 7 bases, with 9 bases left between them. CDR3 region: CASSYSQRNSPLHF. CDR3 nucleotide sequence: TGTGCCAGCAGTTACAGCCAGAGAAATTCACCCCTCCACTTT.

The rearrangement uses TRBV5-1 and TRBJ2-3; maybe TRBD2 (6 bases). The germline gives CDR1 SGHRS, CDR2 YFSETQ. CDR3 length equals 16 residues. With 0 bases removed from V and 4 bases from J, the gap between germline ends came to 15 bases. The CDR3 here is CASSLAVTSRPDTQYF. The CDR3 nucleotides are TGCGCCAGCAGCTTGGCTGTCACTAGCCGTCCAGATACGCAGTATTTT.

The V call is TRBV27, the J call TRBJ1-4, with TRBD1 as a possible D gene (5 bases). The germline CDR1 and CDR2 sequences are MNHEY and SMNVEV (reference sequence). V was shortened by 4 bases and J by 6 bases, with 15 bases between the two germline ends. The CDR3 loop spans 15 amino acids. CDR3 region: CASSSSPQGYEKLFF. The CDR3 bases are TGTGCCAGCAGTTCCTCGCCCCAGGGTTATGAAAAACTGTTTTTT.

This sequence joins TRBV18 and TRBJ2-3, with TRBD2 matching 10 bases. This CDR3 has 16 amino acids. The V gene's germline CDR1 is KGHSH and CDR2 LQKENI. With V trimmed by 3 bases and J by 2 bases, 5 bases remained unmatched. The CDR3 DNA is TGTGCCAGCTCACCCCCCACTAGCGGGGCCACAGATACGCAGTATTTT. Translation gives CASSPPTSGATDTQYF.

This clone has a single count. The chain has TRBV4-3 and TRBJ1-1; possible D gene TRBD1, 6 bases. Germline CDR1 reads LGHNA; CDR2 reads YSLEER. There are 13 residues in the CDR3. V dropped 4 bases and J dropped 8 bases, with 14 bases sitting between them. The DNA for the CDR3 is TGCGCCAGCAGCCGGGGCTTGGGGGGCGAAGCTTTCTTT. It translates to CASSRGLGGEAFF.

V usage is TRBV2 and J usage is TRBJ2-7; no clear D gene. Trimming removed 7 bases at V and 1 base at J, with 8 bases between. The germline V gene encodes CDR1 SNHLY and CDR2 FYNNEI. The CDR3 length is 12 residues. The CDR3 coding sequence is TGTGCCAGCACCCCTGAGTCCTACGAGCAGTACTTC. This codes for CASTPESYEQYF.

This chain connects TRBV5-4 to TRBJ2-3; 9 nucleotides agree with TRBD2. With V trimmed by 6 bases and J by 6 bases, 8 bases remained unmatched. There are 14 residues in the CDR3. Germline loops: CDR1 SGHNT, CDR2 YYREEE (reference sequence). CDR3 loop: CASTAGGPGDTQYF. DNA of the CDR3: TGTGCCAGCACCGCGGGGGGGCCTGGGGATACGCAGTATTTT.

The V gene is TRBV7-2, the J gene TRBJ2-1; 7 positions match TRBD2. V shed 5 bases, J shed 7 bases, and the junction held 8 bases outside the gene matches. The CDR3 is 14 residues long. CDR1 is SGHTA, CDR2 FQGNSA, per germline. The CDR3 region has the DNA TGTGCCAGCAGCCCGGGACTATTTGGAAATGAGCAGTTCTTC. Residues: CASSPGLFGNEQFF. Supplemented by reference TRBV7-2 and TRBJ2-1, the full variable domain reads GAGVSQSPSNKVTEKGKDVELRCDPISGHTALYWYRQSLGQGLEFLIYFQGNSAPDKSGLPSDRFSAERTGGSVSTLTIQRTQQEDSAVYLCASSPGLFGNEQFFGPGTRLTVL.

The chain carries TRBV7-2 and TRBJ2-1; D remains ambiguous. V lost 1 base to trimming and J lost 7 bases, with 8 bases between them. In germline, CDR1 is SGHTA, CDR2 FQGNSA. The CDR3 covers 13 residues. The CDR3 DNA is TGTGCCAGCAGCTTAGTGGCAGCGAATGAGCAGTTCTTC. Its translation: CASSLVAANEQFF.

This rearrangement joins TRBV4-3 to TRBJ2-2; D not resolved. The CDR3 sequence is 16 residues long. The ends were cut back, 0 bases at V and 1 base at J, with 9 bases in the middle. The germline gives CDR1 LGHNA, CDR2 YSLEER. The CDR3 nucleotides read TGCGCCAGCAGCCAAGATCGCCAGAGGAACACCGGGGAGCTGTTTTTT. Residues: CASSQDRQRNTGELFF.

The genes are TRBV2 and TRBJ2-3; D is uncertain. Trimming took off 5 bases at V and 1 base at J, with 16 bases between the two ends. CDR3 length equals 16 residues. Germline V gives CDR1 SNHLY, CDR2 FYNNEI. DNA of the CDR3: TGTGCCAGCAGTCCCCCCGGGTCCCGAGGCACAGATACGCAGTATTTT. It translates to CASSPPGSRGTDTQYF.

The rearrangement joins TRBV30 to TRBJ2-7; possible D gene TRBD2, 6 bases. CDR3 length: 12 residues. CDR1 is GTSNPN, CDR2 SVGIG, per germline (reference sequence). Trimming removed 5 bases at V and 3 bases at J, with 11 bases between. The chain's CDR3 is CAWGTYLYEQYF. For the CDR3, the DNA is TGTGCCTGGGGGACTTACCTCTACGAGCAGTACTTC.

The genes are TRBV27 and TRBJ1-4; D unresolved. Trimming took 10 bases from V and 0 from J, leaving 15 bases between them. The germline V gene encodes CDR1 MNHEY and CDR2 SMNVEV (reference sequence). The CDR3 covers 15 residues. DNA of the CDR3: TGTGCCACTGGGCAGTGGGGTGCAACTAATGAAAAACTGTTTTTT. This sequence encodes CATGQWGATNEKLFF.

This chain links TRBV5-1 with TRBJ2-3; 14 positions agree with TRBD2. The V gene's germline CDR1 is SGHRS and CDR2 YFSETQ. The CDR3 is 16 residues long. Losses at the gene ends were 3 bases for V and 6 bases for J; bases not matched to a gene: 6. The CDR3 protein is CASSSPGLAGADTQYF. The CDR3 DNA reads TGCGCCAGCAGCTCACCGGGACTAGCGGGAGCCGATACGCAGTATTTT.

The V call is TRBV6-1, the J call TRBJ2-3; unclear D gene. The CDR3 spans 13 residues. Per germline, CDR1 MNHNS and CDR2 SASEGT. V lost 0 bases, J lost 7 bases, and 8 bases lay in between. The CDR3 here is CASSEALGNTQYF. The DNA of the CDR3 is TGTGCCAGCAGTGAAGCGCTGGGAAATACGCAGTATTTT.

The V call is TRBV19, the J call TRBJ1-1; D call uncertain. Germline V gene lookup returns CDR1 LNHDA and CDR2 SQIVND (reference sequence). V was pared by 3 bases and J by 7 bases, with 15 bases between. CDR3 size: 14 residues. The chain's CDR3 is CASSIDTFGSEAFF. The CDR3 DNA is TGTGCCAGTAGTATCGACACCTTTGGGAGTGAAGCTTTCTTT. Using reference TRBV19 and TRBJ1-1 for the parts outside the CDR3, the full variable domain is DGGITQSPKYLFRKEGQNVTLSCEQNLNHDAMYWYRQDPGQGLRLIYYSQIVNDFQKGDIAEGYSVSREKKESFPLTVTSAQKNPTAFYLCASSIDTFGSEAFFGQGTRLTVV.

This chain connects TRBV19 to TRBJ2-2; a weak D match, TRBD1 (6 bases). Trimming shortened V by 4 bases and J by 5 bases, and 8 bases separated the two germline ends. This CDR3 has 13 residues. CDR1 and CDR2 from the germline V gene are LNHDA and SQIVND (reference sequence). In nucleotides, the CDR3 is TGTGCCAGTAGTAGGACAGATACCGGGGAGCTGTTTTTT. The encoded protein is CASSRTDTGELFF.